The clone carrying this T cell receptor (beta chain) was detected many times. This sample stems from a study of molecular identifiers for immune sequencing clone quantification. Germline CDR1 reads SGHTA; CDR2 reads FQGNSA. The CDR3 has 13 amino acids. Trimming removed 4 bases from V and 4 bases from J, with 8 bases in between. TCRdb recomputed calls from the PCR reads with MiXCR, one row per CDR3 protein. The sample contains 97,000 or so distinct CDR3 sequences, roughly 24% of which appear only once. Source material: naive CD8+ T cells from blood, with Jurkat cell RNA spiked in. Subset reported: FACS-sorted CD8+CD4-CCR7+CD45RA+ naive T cells. The chain uses TRBV7-2 and TRBJ1-5; maybe TRBD1 (5 bases). This clonotype originated in a human donor in good health. Some libraries in this study had Jurkat cell RNA spiked in. The CDR3 nucleotides read TGTGCCAGCAGCTGGGGGGAGAATCAGCCCCAGCATTTT. Amino acids: CASSWGENQPQHF.